One sample yielded the 17 T cell receptor beta chains listed below, sequenced in a study of OX40 agonist ivuxolimab in advanced cancers. The method was immunoSEQ multiplex PCR; TCRdb's version includes in-frame clones alone and lacks a portion of them. This table holds about 37,000 clones, over 80% found once. This specimen was CD4+ or CD8+ T cells sorted from blood, taken in a trial of the OX40 agonist ivuxolimab. Receptors were obtained from an adult with an advanced solid tumor such as melanoma, head and neck, liver or kidney cancer.

The J gene is TRBJ2-1, the V gene TRBV6-5, with D unclear. The CDR3 loop spans 13 amino acids. Germline CDR1 reads MNHEY; CDR2 reads SVGAGI. The V end was cut by 6 bases, the J end by 6 bases, with 12 bases between. In nucleotides, the CDR3 is TGTGCCAGCAGGTGGACCCCCGCCAATGAGCAGTTCTTC. It yields the protein CASRWTPANEQFF.

This sequence joins TRBV11-2 and TRBJ2-7; no firm D call. V lost 5 bases to trimming and J lost 4 bases, with 9 bases between them. CDR3 length: 12 amino acids. CDR1 SGHAT and CDR2 FQNNGV come from the germline V gene. CDR3 nucleotides: TGTGCCAGCAGCCCTGGACGTTACGAGCAGTACTTC. Encoded protein: CASSPGRYEQYF.

The V gene is TRBV7-9, the J gene TRBJ1-6; 9 bases fit TRBD1. The CDR3 loop spans 15 amino acids. After removal of 3 bases from V and 10 bases from J, the junction contained 7 bases not matched to a gene. From germline, CDR1 is SEHNR and CDR2 FQNEAQ (reference sequence). CDR3 sequence: CASSFIQGAGSPLHF. As DNA, the CDR3 is TGTGCCAGCAGCTTCATACAGGGGGCTGGCTCACCCCTCCACTTT.

The rearrangement uses TRBV21-1 and TRBJ2-6. TRBV21-1 is annotated as a pseudogene. The CDR3 contains 17 residues. The CDR3 region is CAGHFARPPPGANVLTF. In nucleotides, the CDR3 is TGTGCCGGTCACTTTGCGAGACCACCACCCGGGGCCAACGTCCTGACTTTC.

The chain links TRBV18 to TRBJ2-7; weak D call: TRBD2 (5 bases). The germline V gene encodes CDR1 KGHSH and CDR2 LQKENI. V lost 3 bases, J lost 7 bases, and 13 bases lay in between. The CDR3 loop spans 13 amino acids. CDR3 residues: CASSPSGWEEQYF. CDR3 nucleotides: TGTGCCAGCTCACCGTCCGGGTGGGAGGAGCAGTACTTC.

The rearrangement uses TRBV15 and TRBJ1-1; the D gene is possibly TRBD1 (5 bases). The CDR3 spans 13 residues. Trimming pared 0 bases from V and 8 bases from J, leaving 10 bases between. The germline CDR1 and CDR2 sequences are LNHNV and YYDKDF (reference sequence). The CDR3 DNA follows: TGTGCCACCAGCAGAGATTTGGGGGAAGAAGCTTTCTTT. It yields the protein CATSRDLGEEAFF.

The chain uses TRBV5-1 and TRBJ2-3; the D gene is possibly TRBD1 (6 bases). Germline V lookup: CDR1 SGHRS, CDR2 YFSETQ. This CDR3 has 13 amino acids. Trimming left V 4 bases short and J 6 bases short, with 12 bases between. This CDR3 is CASSKTGLDTQYF. The CDR3 bases are TGCGCCAGCAGCAAAACAGGGTTGGATACGCAGTATTTT.

The CDR3: CASSQAPPGGGNGEKLFF. The DNA of the CDR3 is TGCGCCAGCAGCCAAGCCCCCCCGGGAGGGGGCAATGGTGAAAAACTGTTTTTT. The gene calls are TRBV4-1 and TRBJ1-4; TRBD1 aligns across 7 bases. Germline assignment: CDR1 MGHRA and CDR2 YSYEKL. The length of the CDR3 is 18 residues. Trimming at V came to 1 base and at J to 7 bases, leaving 15 bases not matched to a gene.

This clone was seen a handful of times. This chain uses TRBV5-4 with TRBJ1-2; a possible D gene is TRBD1 (5 bases). V was pared by 3 bases and J by 8 bases, with 11 bases between. The CDR3 covers 12 residues. From germline, CDR1 is SGHNT and CDR2 YYREEE (reference sequence). CDR3 DNA sequence: TGTGCCAGCAGCTCGGGACCAATAGGCTACACCTTC. Its protein is CASSSGPIGYTF.

The V call is TRBV4-1, the J call TRBJ1-6, with TRBD1 matching over 9 bases. The V and J ends lost 4 bases and 3 bases, in that order; junction bases with no gene match: 4. Per the germline V gene, CDR1 is MGHRA and CDR2 is YSYEKL. CDR3 size: 16 residues. The CDR3 region has the DNA TGCGCCAGCAGCCCAACGGACAGGGGCTATAATTCACCCCTCCACTTT. Its translation: CASSPTDRGYNSPLHF.

The chain employs TRBV28 and TRBJ1-2; TRBD1 matches 7 bases. Looked up from germline, CDR1 is MDHEN and CDR2 is SYDVKM. The CDR3 has 13 residues. Germline trimming cut 6 bases from V and 5 bases from J; bases unmatched to any gene: 6. CDR3 DNA: TGTGCCAGCAGCGGAGGGGGCGTTTATGGCTACACCTTC. Translation gives CASSGGGVYGYTF.

This chain's CDR3 is CSASLQVEQFF. The CDR3, as DNA: TGCAGTGCTAGCCTCCAGGTGGAGCAGTTCTTC. This sequence joins TRBV20-1 and TRBJ2-1; no clear D. Germline lookup yields CDR1 DFQATT and CDR2 SNEGSKA (reference sequence). V lost 3 bases, J lost 10 bases, and 10 bases lay in between. The CDR3 runs 11 residues.

The chain recombines TRBV14 with TRBJ2-7, with D unclear. The V gene's germline CDR1 is SGHDN and CDR2 FVKESK. V gave up 3 bases and J gave up 10 bases, with 16 bases separating them. CDR3 length: 13 amino acids. The CDR3: CASSQGDVRPQYF. The CDR3, as DNA: TGTGCCAGCAGCCAGGGCGACGTACGGCCACAGTACTTC.

This rearrangement joins TRBV7-9 to TRBJ1-1, with D possibly matching TRBD1 (5 bases). Looked up from germline, CDR1 is SEHNR and CDR2 is FQNEAQ (reference sequence). The CDR3 is made up of 16 amino acids. Trimming cost V 1 base and J 0 bases, with 12 bases left between them. The CDR3 region is CASSLGGLGMNTEAFF. The CDR3 region has the DNA TGTGCCAGCAGCTTAGGGGGGTTGGGAATGAACACTGAAGCTTTCTTT.

The chain combines TRBV7-9 with TRBJ2-7, with 11 bases that match TRBD2. The CDR3 loop spans 17 amino acids. With V trimmed by 1 base and J by 7 bases, 12 bases remained unmatched. Germline assignment: CDR1 SEHNR and CDR2 FQNEAQ (reference sequence). CDR3 loop: CASSLGVTTSGKQEQYF. CDR3 nucleotide sequence: TGTGCCAGCAGCTTAGGCGTAACGACTAGCGGGAAACAGGAGCAGTACTTC.

This clone has a handful of counts. The chain is built from TRBV5-6 and TRBJ2-4; 10 nucleotides agree with TRBD2. The V gene's germline CDR1 is SGHDT and CDR2 YYEEEE. This CDR3 is 14 amino acids long. The V gene end was trimmed by 1 base and the J gene end by 6 bases; junction bases not matched to a gene: 1. CDR3 in amino acids: CASSLIAGGNIQYF. In DNA form, the CDR3 reads TGTGCCAGCAGCTTGATAGCGGGGGGAAACATTCAGTACTTC.

The V and J genes are TRBV9 and TRBJ1-3; 7 bases are shared with TRBD1. The V gene's germline CDR1 is SGDLS and CDR2 YYNGEE. The CDR3 spans 15 residues. With V trimmed by 4 bases and J by 4 bases, 8 bases remained unmatched. The CDR3 sequence is CASSSRTGAGNTIYF. Written as DNA, the CDR3 is TGTGCCAGCAGCTCGCGGACAGGCGCCGGAAACACCATATATTTT.